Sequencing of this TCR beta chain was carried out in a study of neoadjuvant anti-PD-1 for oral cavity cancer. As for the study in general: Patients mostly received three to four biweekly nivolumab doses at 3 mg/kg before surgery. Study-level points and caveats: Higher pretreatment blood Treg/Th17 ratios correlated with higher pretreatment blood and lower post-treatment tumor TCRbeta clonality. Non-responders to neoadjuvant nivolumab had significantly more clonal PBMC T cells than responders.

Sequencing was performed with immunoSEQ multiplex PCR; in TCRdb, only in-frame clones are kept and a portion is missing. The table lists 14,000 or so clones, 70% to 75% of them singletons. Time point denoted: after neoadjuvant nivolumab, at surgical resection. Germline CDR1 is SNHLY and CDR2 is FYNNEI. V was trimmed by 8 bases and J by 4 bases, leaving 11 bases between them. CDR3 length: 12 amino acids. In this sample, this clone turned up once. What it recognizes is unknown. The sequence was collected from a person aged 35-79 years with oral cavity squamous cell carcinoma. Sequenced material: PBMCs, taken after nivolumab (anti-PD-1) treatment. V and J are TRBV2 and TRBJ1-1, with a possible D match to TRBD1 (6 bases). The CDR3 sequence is CASHREITEAFF. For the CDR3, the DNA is TGTGCCAGCCACAGGGAGATCACTGAAGCTTTCTTT. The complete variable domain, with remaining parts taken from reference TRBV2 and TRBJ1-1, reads EPEVTQTPSHQVTQMGQEVILRCVPISNHLYFYWYRQILGQKVEFLVSFYNNEISEKSEIFDDQFSVERPDGSNFTLKIRSTKLEDSAMYFCASHREITEAFFGQGTRLTVV.